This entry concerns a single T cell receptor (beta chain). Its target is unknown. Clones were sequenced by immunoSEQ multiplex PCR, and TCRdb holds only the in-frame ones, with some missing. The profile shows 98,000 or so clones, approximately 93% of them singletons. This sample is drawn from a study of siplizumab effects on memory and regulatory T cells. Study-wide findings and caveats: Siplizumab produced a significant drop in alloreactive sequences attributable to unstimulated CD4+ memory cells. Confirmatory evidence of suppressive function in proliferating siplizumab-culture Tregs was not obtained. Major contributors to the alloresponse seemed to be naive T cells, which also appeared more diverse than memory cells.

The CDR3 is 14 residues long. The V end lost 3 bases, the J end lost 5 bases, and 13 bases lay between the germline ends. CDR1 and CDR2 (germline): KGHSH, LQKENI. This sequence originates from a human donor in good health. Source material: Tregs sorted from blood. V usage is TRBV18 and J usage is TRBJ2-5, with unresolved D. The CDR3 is CASSPSVISETQYF. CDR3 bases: TGTGCCAGCTCACCCTCCGTTATTTCGGAGACCCAGTACTTC.